This T cell receptor (beta chain) appears in the sequencing data of a study of cytomegalovirus exposure and HLA in healthy donors (dated by TCRdb to the late 2010s). For the study in its entirety: According to an earlier analysis of a few hundred of the donors, about 179 million T cells yielded 95 million to 140 million unique TCR beta sequences and approximately 300 Gb of sequence data. Approximately 310 gigabases of sequencing data and tens of millions of unique TCR sequences were included in an early release covering over 600 HLA-typed donors. The genetic ancestry cluster associated with self-reported Caucasian donors included 81% of the roughly 380 genotyped donors. The study was designed to test whether signatures of past pathogen exposure could be identified by cataloging public T cell receptors. The study profiled the T cell repertoires of about 640 subjects by immunosequencing and related them to cytomegalovirus serostatus. Along with the roughly 670-subject first cohort, a separate validation cohort of about 110 different subjects was used. To predict cytomegalovirus infection status, the study brought together high-throughput TCR immunosequencing, statistical association of individual TCRs with disease status, and machine learning. A later analysis re-examined previously published TCR beta repertoires from roughly 650 donors and added high-resolution HLA genotyping to investigate patterns of TCR occurrence. The later analysis used no new phenotypic data to find candidate immune exposures, relying instead on TCR beta sequences and their occurrence across donors. To decide whether each TCR beta V gene segment behaved as functional or pseudogenic, an earlier analysis of 587 of the donors relied on high-throughput TCR beta sequencing. Donor age, sex, ethnicity and CMV serostatus were collected together with the repertoire data. A later genetic analysis took genome-wide SNP genotypes for about 65% of the 666 donors and used that subset as a discovery cohort. Every repertoire in the discovery cohort had been generated on one and the same sequencing platform. Both class I and class II loci were covered by HLA typing, at four-digit resolution. The number of donors typed differed by locus, with roughly 620-630 for A, B, C, DRB1 and DQB1, roughly 520 for DQA1, about 610 for DPA1, and approximately 470 for DPB1. Because of strong linkage in the cohort, five DR-DQ haplotypes were treated as single units for association and clustering. Across 398 genotyped donors of the cohort, an average of roughly 250,000 unique TCR beta nucleotide sequences per donor were sequenced, and around 20% of those sequences were non-productive.

Libraries were constructed by the immunoSEQ multiplex PCR assay. The multiplex PCR relied on a mix of 60 forward primers for TCR Vbeta segments and 13 reverse primers for TCR Jbeta segments. A multiplex PCR assay on genomic DNA amplified the CDR3 region of rearranged TCR beta genes. The amplified TCR beta libraries were sequenced on the Illumina HiSeq System as 87-base-pair reads. For the original study's pipeline: Across the 600 to 700 repertoires, a later analysis counted roughly 77 million unique TCR beta chains, around 11 million of which were shared by at least two donors. To remove PCR and sequencing errors, raw reads were error-corrected and collapsed into unique sequences using a nearest-neighbor algorithm that merged closely related sequences. Alignment of CDR3 sequences to IMGT reference sequences was used to assign V, D and J gene segments. For a sequence to be retained, a match of at least six nucleotides to both a V gene segment and a J gene segment was required. A rearrangement counted as productive if the CDR3 had no stop codons and remained in frame with V and J, and every other rearrangement counted as non-productive. CDR3 was defined according to IMGT convention as the region running from the second conserved V-encoded cysteine to the conserved J-encoded phenylalanine. The earlier analysis of about 530 of the donors excluded any sequence lacking an unambiguous match to a single V gene segment. In an earlier analysis of a few hundred of the donors, a V segment was called functional when productive rearrangements were above 56.7%, and segregating when the standard deviation between donors exceeded 5%. To diagnose cytomegalovirus status from the catalog of TCR beta chain sequences, a statistical classification framework was built. In a later analysis, TCR nucleotide sequences were compared against IMGT/GENE-DB human TR gene sequences so that V and J genes could be assigned. Using the TCRdist pipeline, a later analysis assigned CDR3 sequences along with most-parsimonious VDJ recombination scenarios. In a later analysis, each TCR beta chain was defined by its CDR3 amino acid sequence together with its V-gene family, and reads without a unique V-gene family were excluded. In a later analysis, 500 to 650 highly shared, low-generation-probability nucleotide sequences were removed to address suspected cross-contamination and a sequencing artifact. A later analysis calculated a clonal expansion index for each public chain from normalized within-repertoire ranks of inferred template counts. In a later analysis, generation probabilities were computed with a VDJ recombination model fitted to out-of-frame rearrangements, and the resulting probabilities were checked against IGoR. In a later analysis, TCR-TCR, TCR-HLA and TCR-CMV co-occurrence was scored with hypergeometric tests, and a repertoire-size bias correction was applied to TCR pairs. False discovery rates were estimated in a later analysis by permuting HLA or CMV assignments 20 times. In a later analysis, co-occurring TCRs were grouped with DBSCAN, and TCRdist sequence similarity was added when clustering was performed within HLA-allele-positive subsets. Repertoires with fewer than 30,000 or more than 120,000 public chains were left out of co-occurrence clustering, as were five repertoires with anomalous nucleotide sharing. What TCRdb holds here is the immuneACCESS table cut down to in-frame rearrangements. Part of the clones is not present; checked against another copy, under half of the missing clones reflect an unresolved V gene, and the others are unexplained. V, J and clone size were drawn from that table, and D and trimming were deduced from the DNA. In all, the sample holds around 95,000 clones, and 74% of those were seen once. The ten most abundant clones make up approximately 1.8% of the sample.

The investigation overall reported the following: A later genetic analysis reported fewer N-insertions in productive TCRs among donors in an Asian-associated ancestry cluster than the roughly 720-donor mean. In a later analysis, most CMV-associated TCR beta chains were found to appear HLA-restricted, with HLA associations seemingly driven largely by CMV exposure. Only TCR beta chains were sequenced in this cohort, and the absence of alpha or paired-chain data limited detectable features. A few of the identified cytomegalovirus-associated TCR beta chains were confirmed in vitro to be specific for cytomegalovirus antigens. Some IMGT-functional V segments, including TRBV6-2 and TRBV6-3, could not be distinguished by the 87-base-pair reads and were therefore excluded. Cytomegalovirus status was reported to be diagnosed by the classifier with high specificity and sensitivity in both the original and validation cohorts. Because some donors lacked HLA typing at each locus, the association tests relied only on the typed subset. A later analysis found that TCR association rates varied across HLA loci, with DRB1 alleles showing the most associated TCRs and HLA-C alleles the fewest. The study listed approximately 160 TCR beta chains as associated with cytomegalovirus. A further reported finding was that TCR beta sequences accurately predicted the HLA-A and HLA-B alleles for most subjects in the first cohort. A later analysis associated 15,000 to 20,000 TCR beta sequences with specific HLA alleles at a false discovery rate of 0.05. CMV serostatus was the only immune exposure information available for the cohort. It was suggested by the authors that the approach could potentially be generalized to other disease states and immunological phenotypes. Most TCR sequences were seen in very few donors, while some public TCRs were found in many individuals. A cluster of highly shared sequence variants was judged likely to be a technical artifact of the sequencing pipeline. Because counts were too low, seventeen rarely observed V segments, including chromosome 9 orphons, were excluded from the earlier analysis of some 540 of the donors. A later genetic analysis associated a missense DCLRE1C variant with V-gene and J-gene trimming of TCR beta chains, and an independent cohort replicated the association. Correlated functional status among segregating V segments might be attributable to linkage disequilibrium, but an unknown experimental factor could not be ruled out. The presence/absence analyses assumed that sequencing depth was roughly uniform across donors, and that assumption may not be true. An earlier analysis of roughly 570 of the donors showed that most TCR beta V segments appeared in productive rearrangements either about 87% or about 30% of the time, which broadly matched IMGT annotations. When HLA alleles, especially DR and DQ, strongly co-occurred, TCR associations were difficult to assign to individual alleles. Compared with equally common non-associated chains, HLA-associated TCR beta chains in a later analysis were more clonally expanded and had lower generation probabilities. A later analysis reported that several top co-occurrence clusters appeared linked to parvovirus B19, influenza, CMV and Epstein-Barr virus.

In total, around 600 healthy bone marrow donors made up the cohort. At the time of sampling, all cohort members were nominally healthy, though unrecorded immune exposures were likely present. The donor tested CMV seronegative, placing the donor among the 350 or so seronegative members of the cohort. Each donor provided a peripheral blood sample, and peripheral blood mononuclear cells were used for TCR beta sequencing. Genomic DNA was extracted from the blood cell samples with the Qiagen DNeasy Blood Extraction Kit. On this clone: The target of this receptor is not known. The record has no base qualities; no much larger clone is one base away.

Including the terminal cysteine and phenylalanine, the CDR3 comprises 11 residues. Only the CDR3 DNA is retained, 33 bases long and in frame from the first base. From a lookup of the germline V gene (reference sequence), CDR1 and CDR2 are MNHEY and SMNVEV. The sequence was collected from a male donor in good health and CMV-seronegative. The sequenced sample consisted of PBMCs. The sequence is built from TRBV27 and TRBJ2-1, with the D gene uncertain. The CDR3 protein sequence reads: CASHSYNEQFF. The DNA reads as follows: TGTGCTTCCCACTCTTACAATGAGCAGTTCTTC.